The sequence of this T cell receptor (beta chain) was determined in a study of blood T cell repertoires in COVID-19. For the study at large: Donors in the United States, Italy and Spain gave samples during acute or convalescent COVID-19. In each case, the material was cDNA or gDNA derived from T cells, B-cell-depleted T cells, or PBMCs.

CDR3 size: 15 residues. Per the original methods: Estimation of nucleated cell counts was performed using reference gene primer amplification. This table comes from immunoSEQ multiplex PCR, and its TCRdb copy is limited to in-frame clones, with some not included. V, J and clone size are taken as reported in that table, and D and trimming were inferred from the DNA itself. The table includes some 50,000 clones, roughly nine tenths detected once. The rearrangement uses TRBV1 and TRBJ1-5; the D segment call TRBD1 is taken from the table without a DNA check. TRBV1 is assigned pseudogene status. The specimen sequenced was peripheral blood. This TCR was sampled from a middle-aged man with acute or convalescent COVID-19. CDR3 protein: CTSSQPDRGCQPQHF. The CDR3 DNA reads TGCACCAGCAGCCAACCGGACAGGGGCTGTCAGCCCCAGCATTTT.